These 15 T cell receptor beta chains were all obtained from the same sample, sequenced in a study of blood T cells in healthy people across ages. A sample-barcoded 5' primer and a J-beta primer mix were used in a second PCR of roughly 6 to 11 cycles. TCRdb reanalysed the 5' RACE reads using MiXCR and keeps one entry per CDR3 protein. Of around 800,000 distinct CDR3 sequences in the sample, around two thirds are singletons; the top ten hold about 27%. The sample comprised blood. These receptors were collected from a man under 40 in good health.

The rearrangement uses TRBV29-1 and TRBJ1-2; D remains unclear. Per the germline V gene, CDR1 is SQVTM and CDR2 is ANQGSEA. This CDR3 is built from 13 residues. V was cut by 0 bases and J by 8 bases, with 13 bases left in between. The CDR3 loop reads CSVEEWSGEGYTF. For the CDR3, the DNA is TGCAGCGTTGAAGAATGGTCCGGGGAGGGCTACACCTTC.

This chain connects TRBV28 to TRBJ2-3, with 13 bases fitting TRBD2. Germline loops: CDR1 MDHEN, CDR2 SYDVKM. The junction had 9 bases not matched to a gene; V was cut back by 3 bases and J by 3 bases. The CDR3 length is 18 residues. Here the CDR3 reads CASSFSRTSGGKTDTQYF. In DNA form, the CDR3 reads TGTGCCAGCAGTTTCTCACGGACTAGCGGGGGTAAGACAGATACGCAGTATTTT.

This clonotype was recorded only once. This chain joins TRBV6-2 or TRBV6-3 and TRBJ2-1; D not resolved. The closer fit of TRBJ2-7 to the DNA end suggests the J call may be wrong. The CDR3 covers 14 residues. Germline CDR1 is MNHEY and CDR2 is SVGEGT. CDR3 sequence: CASRPALISYEQYF. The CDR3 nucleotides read TGTGCCAGCAGGCCGGCCCTGATAAGCTACGAGCAGTACTTC.

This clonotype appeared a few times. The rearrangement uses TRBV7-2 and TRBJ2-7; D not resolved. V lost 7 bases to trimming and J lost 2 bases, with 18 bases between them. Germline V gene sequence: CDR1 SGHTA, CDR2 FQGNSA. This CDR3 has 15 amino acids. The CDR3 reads CASNDGSGPPYEQYF. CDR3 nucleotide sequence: TGTGCCAGCAACGACGGTTCCGGTCCCCCCTACGAGCAGTACTTC.

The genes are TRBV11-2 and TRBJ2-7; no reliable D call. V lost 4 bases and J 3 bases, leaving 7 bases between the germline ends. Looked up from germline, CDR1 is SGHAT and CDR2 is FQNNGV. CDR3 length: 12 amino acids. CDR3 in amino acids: CASSYEHYEQYF. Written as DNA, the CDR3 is TGTGCCAGCAGCTATGAACACTACGAGCAGTACTTC.

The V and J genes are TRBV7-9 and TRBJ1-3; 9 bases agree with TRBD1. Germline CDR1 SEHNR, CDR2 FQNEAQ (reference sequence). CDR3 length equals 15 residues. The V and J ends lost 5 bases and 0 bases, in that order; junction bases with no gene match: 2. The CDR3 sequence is CASSRTGDSGNTIYF. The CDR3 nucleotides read TGTGCCAGCAGCCGGACAGGGGACTCTGGAAACACCATATATTTT. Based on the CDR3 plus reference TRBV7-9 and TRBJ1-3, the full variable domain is DTGVSQNPRHKITKRGQNVTFRCDPISEHNRLYWYRQTLGQGPEFLTYFQNEAQLEKSRLLSDRFSAERPKGSFSTLEIQRTEQGDSAMYLCASSRTGDSGNTIYFGEGSWLTVV.

CDR3 loop: CASSSQDSLNTEAFF. DNA of the CDR3: TGTGCCAGCAGTTCACAGGACAGCTTGAACACTGAAGCTTTCTTT. The chain has TRBV28 and TRBJ1-1; a weak D match, TRBD1 (6 bases). Germline-derived CDR1 and CDR2 are MDHEN and SYDVKM. V lost 4 bases, J lost 0 bases, and 12 bases lay in between. This CDR3 comprises 15 residues. Complete variable domain (other parts from reference TRBV28 and TRBJ1-1): DVKVTQSSRYLVKRTGEKVFLECVQDMDHENMFWYRQDPGLGLRLIYFSYDVKMKEKGDIPEGYSVSREKKERFSLILESASTNQTSMYLCASSSQDSLNTEAFFGQGTRLTVV.

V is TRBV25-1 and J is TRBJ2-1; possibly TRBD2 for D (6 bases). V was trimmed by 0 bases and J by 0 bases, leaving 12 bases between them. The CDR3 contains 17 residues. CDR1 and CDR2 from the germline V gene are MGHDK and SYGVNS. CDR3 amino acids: CASSEYGGGGSYNEQFF. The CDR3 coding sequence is TGTGCCAGCAGTGAATACGGGGGAGGTGGCTCCTACAATGAGCAGTTCTTC.

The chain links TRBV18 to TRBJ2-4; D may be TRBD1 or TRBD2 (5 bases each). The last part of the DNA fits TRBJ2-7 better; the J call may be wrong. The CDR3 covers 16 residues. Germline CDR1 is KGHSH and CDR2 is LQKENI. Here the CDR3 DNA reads TGTGCCAGCTCACCATTCGAACAGTACGGGGCTGACGAGCAGTACTTC. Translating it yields CASSPFEQYGADEQYF.

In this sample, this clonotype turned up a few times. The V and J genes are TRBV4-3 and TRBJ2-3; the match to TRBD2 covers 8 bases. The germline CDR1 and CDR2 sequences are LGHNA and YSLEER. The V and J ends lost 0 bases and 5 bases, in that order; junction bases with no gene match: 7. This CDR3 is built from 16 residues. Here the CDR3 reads CASSQELRRGVDTQYF. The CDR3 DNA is TGCGCCAGCAGCCAAGAGTTACGGCGGGGGGTAGATACGCAGTATTTT.

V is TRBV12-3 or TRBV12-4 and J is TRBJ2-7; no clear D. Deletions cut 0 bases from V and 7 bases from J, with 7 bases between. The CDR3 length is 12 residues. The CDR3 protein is CASSLALGEQYF. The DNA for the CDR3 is TGTGCCAGCAGTTTAGCGCTAGGGGAGCAGTACTTC.

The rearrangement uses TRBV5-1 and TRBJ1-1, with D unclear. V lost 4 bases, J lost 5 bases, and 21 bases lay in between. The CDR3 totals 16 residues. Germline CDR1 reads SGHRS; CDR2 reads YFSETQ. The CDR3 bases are TGCGCCAGCAGCCCTGGATCCGGCCGCCTTGGGACTGAAGCTTTCTTT. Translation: CASSPGSGRLGTEAFF.

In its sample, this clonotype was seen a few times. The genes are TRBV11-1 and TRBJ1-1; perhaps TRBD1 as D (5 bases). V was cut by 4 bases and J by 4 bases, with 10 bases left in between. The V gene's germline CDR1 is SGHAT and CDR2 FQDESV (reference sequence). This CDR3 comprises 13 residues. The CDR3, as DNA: TGTGCCAGCAGCTCGTGGGGGGGCACTGAAGCTTTCTTT. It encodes CASSSWGGTEAFF.

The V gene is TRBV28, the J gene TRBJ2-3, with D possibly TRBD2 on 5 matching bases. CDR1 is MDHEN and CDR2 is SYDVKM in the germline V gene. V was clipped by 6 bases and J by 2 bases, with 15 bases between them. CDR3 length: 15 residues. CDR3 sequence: CASRAASTYTDTQYF. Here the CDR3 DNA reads TGTGCCAGCAGAGCGGCATCGACGTACACAGATACGCAGTATTTT.

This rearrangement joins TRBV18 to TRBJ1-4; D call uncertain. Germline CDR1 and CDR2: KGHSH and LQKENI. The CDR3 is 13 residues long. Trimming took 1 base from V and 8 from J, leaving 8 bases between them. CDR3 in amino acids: CASSPQGSEKLFF. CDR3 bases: TGTGCCAGCTCACCACAGGGTTCGGAAAAACTGTTTTTT.